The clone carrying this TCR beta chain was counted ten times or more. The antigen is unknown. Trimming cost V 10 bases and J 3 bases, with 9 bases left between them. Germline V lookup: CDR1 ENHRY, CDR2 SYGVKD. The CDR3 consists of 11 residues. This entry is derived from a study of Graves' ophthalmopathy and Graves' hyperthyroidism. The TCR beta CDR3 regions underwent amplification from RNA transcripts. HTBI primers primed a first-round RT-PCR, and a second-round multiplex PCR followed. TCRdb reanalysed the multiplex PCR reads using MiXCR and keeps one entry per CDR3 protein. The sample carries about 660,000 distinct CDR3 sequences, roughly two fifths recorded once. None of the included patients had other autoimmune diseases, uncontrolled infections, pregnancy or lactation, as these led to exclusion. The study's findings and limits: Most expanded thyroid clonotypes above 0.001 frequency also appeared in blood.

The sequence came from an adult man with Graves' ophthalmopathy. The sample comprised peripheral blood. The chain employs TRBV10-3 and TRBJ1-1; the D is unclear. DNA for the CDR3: TGTGCCACCGGTCTTGACACTGAAGCTTTCTTT. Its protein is CATGLDTEAFF.